The TCR beta chain described here comes from a study of beta chain features in type 1 diabetes. The study, taken as a whole, reports: There was a moderate but significant shortening of TCRB CDR3s in all four CD4+ subsets of Type 1 diabetes patients.

A remark on this clone: The antigen is unknown.

Looked up from germline, CDR1 is SGHDN and CDR2 is FVKESK. V lost 2 bases to trimming and J lost 3 bases, with 10 bases between them. The CDR3 contains 14 residues. The entirety of the isolated RNA underwent reverse transcription, so expressed TCRB transcripts were sequenced. Sequencing used immunoSEQ multiplex PCR; TCRdb keeps in-frame clones, though not all of them. The data contain a few hundred thousand clones, 10% to 15% of them singletons. The chain combines TRBV14 with TRBJ2-5; tentatively, D is TRBD1 (5 bases). The clonotype was recovered from a woman younger than 35 with type 1 diabetes. Sequencing input: naive CD4+ T cells from blood. CDR3 residues: CASSQRVREETQYF. The CDR3 coding sequence is TGTGCCAGCAGCCAAAGGGTCAGGGAAGAGACCCAGTACTTC.